What follows is one T cell receptor beta chain and its context. The antigen remains unidentified. The data derive from a study of monozygotic twins with inflammatory bowel disease. Regarding the study as a whole: With others, IBD patients shared fewer clonotypes than healthy twins did, especially with disease activity.

Germline CDR1 and CDR2: LGHNA and YSLEER. There are 17 residues in the CDR3. TCRdb reprocessed the 5' RACE reads; each CDR3 protein has one entry and no DNA is given. The sample has about 380,000 distinct CDR3 sequences; the top ten hold 2.5% to 3%. Total RNA was isolated from whole blood without T cell sorting. Sequenced input: blood. This clonotype was sampled from a human donor with ulcerative colitis or Crohn's disease, or a healthy co-twin of an affected twin (not recorded which). The chain couples TRBV4-3 to TRBJ2-3; without DNA, the TCRdb call of TRBD2 cannot be checked. This CDR3 reads CASSQDHWGLRADTQYF.